The 24 T cell receptor beta chains listed next were all sequenced from one sample in a study of T cell responses to AZD1222 COVID-19 vaccine. Generated by immunoSEQ multiplex PCR, the TCRdb table keeps only in-frame clones and is missing some. In the table there are under 150,000 clones, approximately 85% of which are singletons. This material consisted of peripheral blood, taken 28 days after the second dose of the MenACWY control vaccine. All receptors come from an adult who received the MenACWY meningococcal vaccine as a control.

This clone was detected only a few times. This rearrangement joins TRBV7-9 to TRBJ1-2, with D unclear. This CDR3 region has 14 residues. V lost 7 bases and J 5 bases, leaving 17 bases between the germline ends. CDR1 is SEHNR and CDR2 is FQNEAQ in the germline V gene (reference sequence). CDR3: CASTPEQAYYGYTF. CDR3 in DNA: TGTGCCAGCACCCCGGAGCAGGCGTATTATGGCTACACCTTC.

V usage is TRBV7-2 and J usage is TRBJ2-7; 8 bases agree with TRBD1. Trimming cost V 4 bases and J 3 bases; bases outside gene matches: 8. The CDR3 sequence is 15 residues long. Germline loops: CDR1 SGHTA, CDR2 FQGNSA. The CDR3 DNA follows: TGTGCCAGCAGCTCCCAGGGACAGGCCTACTACGAGCAGTACTTC. Amino acid sequence: CASSSQGQAYYEQYF.

The genes are TRBV5-1 and TRBJ2-2, with TRBD1 matching over 7 bases. The V and J ends lost 4 bases and 5 bases, in that order; junction bases with no gene match: 5. The CDR3 extends over 14 amino acids. The V gene's germline CDR1 is SGHRS and CDR2 YFSETQ. The CDR3 sequence is CASSPVGQTGELFF. The CDR3 DNA follows: TGCGCCAGCAGCCCGGTGGGACAGACCGGGGAGCTGTTTTTT.

The rearrangement uses TRBV11-3 and TRBJ1-4; 9 positions match TRBD1. The V and J ends lost 4 bases and 0 bases, in that order; junction bases with no gene match: 15. This CDR3 region has 20 residues. Germline CDR1 SGHNT, CDR2 YENEEA. DNA of the CDR3: TGTGCCAGCAGCTCCCCCCCCGCCGGGGACAGGGAGTCAACTAATGAAAAACTGTTTTTT. Translating it yields CASSSPPAGDRESTNEKLFF.

V gene TRBV28 combines with J gene TRBJ1-1; weak D call: TRBD1 (5 bases). The germline V gene encodes CDR1 MDHEN and CDR2 SYDVKM. V was clipped by 6 bases and J by 3 bases, with 17 bases between them. The CDR3 sequence is 15 residues long. The CDR3 spells CASSPPLGGDTEAFF. The CDR3 coding sequence is TGTGCCAGCAGCCCCCCCCTCGGAGGGGACACTGAAGCTTTCTTT.

V is TRBV19 and J is TRBJ1-2; D is perhaps TRBD1 (5 bases). This CDR3 has 16 amino acids. The V gene's germline CDR1 is LNHDA and CDR2 SQIVND (reference sequence). Between the trimmed V and J ends, which lost 7 bases and 6 bases, there was a span of 24 bases. The CDR3 nucleotides read TGTGCCAGTATCACTCCTGGGGGAGGTAGGACCAATGGCTACACCTTC. Translated, it gives CASITPGGGRTNGYTF. Supplemented by reference TRBV19 and TRBJ1-2, the full variable domain reads DGGITQSPKYLFRKEGQNVTLSCEQNLNHDAMYWYRQDPGQGLRLIYYSQIVNDFQKGDIAEGYSVSREKKESFPLTVTSAQKNPTAFYLCASITPGGGRTNGYTFGSGTRLTVV.

V gene TRBV6-5 combines with J gene TRBJ2-7, with 7 bases aligning to TRBD1. The ends lost 5 bases at V and 6 bases at J; junction bases unmatched: 13. CDR1 MNHEY and CDR2 SVGAGI come from the germline V gene. The CDR3 totals 15 residues. The CDR3 reads CASSPLDTGVGEQYV. In DNA, the CDR3 is TGTGCCAGCAGTCCTTTAGACACAGGGGTGGGCGAGCAGTACGTC.

In DNA form, the CDR3 reads TGCAGCGTTGGTCTAGCCACAGGCTTAACTAGCACAGATACGCAGTATTTT. Protein product: CSVGLATGLTSTDTQYF. This chain connects TRBV29-1 to TRBJ2-3; D could derive from TRBD1 or TRBD2 (5 bases each). CDR1 SQVTM and CDR2 ANQGSEA come from the germline V gene. V shed 4 bases and J shed 0 bases, with 20 bases lying between them. This CDR3 comprises 17 residues.

The chain employs TRBV10-3 and TRBJ2-3; D is perhaps TRBD2 (6 bases). V lost 6 bases, J lost 4 bases, and 17 bases lay in between. Germline V gene lookup returns CDR1 ENHRY and CDR2 SYGVKD. The CDR3 totals 15 residues. CDR3: CAIRPQGGGPDTQYF. CDR3 nucleotides: TGTGCCATCAGACCTCAGGGAGGTGGTCCAGATACGCAGTATTTT.

This clone was counted only a few times. V and J are TRBV6-5 and TRBJ1-5; the D gene is possibly TRBD1 (6 bases). Germline V gene data show CDR1 as MNHEY and CDR2 as SVGAGI. V was pared by 8 bases and J by 7 bases, with 18 bases between. The CDR3 contains 14 residues. The CDR3 region is CASSKGGLGQPQHF. CDR3 coding DNA: TGTGCCAGCTCAAAGGGGGGGCTCGGGCAGCCCCAGCATTTT.

The chain links TRBV4-1 to TRBJ2-5; 7 bases align to TRBD1. V dropped 5 bases and J dropped 2; count of bases not matched to a gene: 14. Germline loops: CDR1 MGHRA, CDR2 YSYEKL. The CDR3 sequence is 17 residues long. The CDR3 DNA reads TGCGCCAGCAGCTTACGCCTTCCCGGGACAGTACAAGAGACCCAGTACTTC. It yields the protein CASSLRLPGTVQETQYF.

The chain uses TRBV29-1 and TRBJ1-5; D gene uncertain. Germline CDR1 SQVTM, CDR2 ANQGSEA. This CDR3 region has 12 residues. The V and J ends lost 5 bases and 7 bases respectively, with 12 bases between them. The DNA for the CDR3 is TGCAGCGTTACCCAGGAAGGACAGCCCCAGCATTTT. Translating it yields CSVTQEGQPQHF. The full variable domain, rest sourced from reference TRBV29-1 and TRBJ1-5, is SAVISQKPSRDICQRGTSLTIQCQVDSQVTMMFWYRQQPGQSLTLIATANQGSEATYESGFVIDKFPISRPNLTFSTLTVSNMSPEDSSIYLCSVTQEGQPQHFGDGTRLSIL.

CDR3: CASSLGQGYNSPLHF. Written as DNA, the CDR3 is TGTGCCAGCAGTCTCGGACAGGGTTATAATTCACCCCTCCACTTT. The V gene is TRBV6-6, the J gene TRBJ1-6; the match to TRBD1 covers 8 bases. CDR3 size: 15 residues. Trimming took 5 bases from V and 4 from J; bases not matched to a gene: 4. Germline V gives CDR1 MNHNY, CDR2 SVGAGI (reference sequence).

The chain couples TRBV7-9 to TRBJ1-2, with TRBD1 matching over 9 bases. With V trimmed by 5 bases and J by 3 bases, 4 bases remained unmatched. CDR3 length equals 14 residues. CDR1 and CDR2 from the germline V gene are SEHNR and FQNEAQ (reference sequence). CDR3 amino acids: CASSPGQGDYGYTF. The CDR3, as DNA: TGTGCCAGCAGCCCGGGACAGGGCGACTATGGCTACACCTTC.

J is TRBJ1-1 and V is TRBV5-5; a possible D gene is TRBD1 (6 bases). CDR3 length equals 14 residues. Germline lookup yields CDR1 SGHKS and CDR2 YYEKEE (reference sequence). V was shortened by 4 bases and J by 3 bases, with 13 bases between the two germline ends. Here the CDR3 DNA reads TGTGCCAGCAGCCAACAGGGTTGGGACACTGAAGCTTTCTTT. It codes for CASSQQGWDTEAFF.

V gene TRBV19 combines with J gene TRBJ1-2; unclear D gene. The CDR3 loop spans 14 amino acids. Germline V gene sequence: CDR1 LNHDA, CDR2 SQIVND (reference sequence). V lost 7 bases and J 1 base, leaving 13 bases between the germline ends. Here the CDR3 reads CASTPVGNNYGYTF. Written as DNA, the CDR3 is TGTGCCAGTACCCCCGTAGGGAATAACTATGGCTACACCTTC.

The CDR3: CASSLYSGSPAGELFF. DNA of the CDR3: TGTGCCAGCAGTTTATATAGCGGGAGTCCCGCCGGGGAGCTGTTTTTT. J is TRBJ2-2 and V is TRBV27; 9 positions match TRBD2. In germline, CDR1 is MNHEY, CDR2 SMNVEV (reference sequence). V lost 1 base, J lost 6 bases, and 6 bases stayed unmatched. The length of the CDR3 is 16 residues.

There are a few counts of this clone. The chain has TRBV10-3 and TRBJ1-5; the match to TRBD1 covers 8 bases. The CDR3 length is 16 residues. V was clipped by 5 bases and J by 5 bases; unmatched bases: 11. The germline gives CDR1 ENHRY, CDR2 SYGVKD. The CDR3 here is CAISPGTGGYYQPQHF. In DNA, the CDR3 is TGTGCCATCAGTCCCGGGACAGGTGGGTACTATCAGCCCCAGCATTTT.

The V call is TRBV28, the J call TRBJ2-3, with 9 bases identical to TRBD1. The V and J ends lost 5 bases and 9 bases, in that order; junction bases with no gene match: 12. Germline V gives CDR1 MDHEN, CDR2 SYDVKM. There are 15 residues in the CDR3. Here the CDR3 DNA reads TGTGCCAGCAGTCACATGGCCTCGGACAGGGGCACGCAGTATTTT. Protein: CASSHMASDRGTQYF. The whole variable domain, remainder taken from reference TRBV28 and TRBJ2-3, is DVKVTQSSRYLVKRTGEKVFLECVQDMDHENMFWYRQDPGLGLRLIYFSYDVKMKEKGDIPEGYSVSREKKERFSLILESASTNQTSMYLCASSHMASDRGTQYFGPGTRLTVL.

This sequence joins TRBV11-3 and TRBJ2-7; D call uncertain. CDR3 length: 14 residues. V dropped 4 bases and J dropped 2 bases, with 12 bases sitting between them. Germline loops: CDR1 SGHNT, CDR2 YENEEA. The CDR3 DNA reads TGTGCCAGCAGCTCAGAAATAGGTCCCTACGAGCAGTACTTC. Translated: CASSSEIGPYEQYF.

V gene TRBV29-1 combines with J gene TRBJ1-4; D ambiguous. The ends were cut back, 6 bases at V and 0 bases at J, with 14 bases in the middle. Germline CDR1 is SQVTM and CDR2 is ANQGSEA. The CDR3 consists of 15 residues. The CDR3 here is CSVIVTTATNEKLFF. The CDR3 bases are TGCAGCGTGATCGTGACAACGGCAACTAATGAAAAACTGTTTTTT. Drawing the rest from reference TRBV29-1 and TRBJ1-4, the complete variable domain is SAVISQKPSRDICQRGTSLTIQCQVDSQVTMMFWYRQQPGQSLTLIATANQGSEATYESGFVIDKFPISRPNLTFSTLTVSNMSPEDSSIYLCSVIVTTATNEKLFFGSGTQLSVL.

V is TRBV9 and J is TRBJ2-7; D is perhaps TRBD2 (6 bases). The CDR3 consists of 14 residues. The germline V gene encodes CDR1 SGDLS and CDR2 YYNGEE. The V gene lost 0 bases and the J gene lost 6 bases, with 13 bases spanning the gap. CDR3 sequence reads: CASSVAGVGFEQYF. CDR3 DNA sequence: TGTGCCAGCAGCGTAGCGGGAGTGGGGTTCGAGCAGTACTTC.

The rearrangement joins TRBV6-5 to TRBJ1-1; 7 bases fit TRBD1. The germline V gene encodes CDR1 MNHEY and CDR2 SVGAGI. V was clipped by 7 bases and J by 1 base; unmatched bases: 6. This CDR3 comprises 14 residues. CDR3 DNA: TGTGCCAGCACTCCCGACAGGGCGAACACTGAAGCTTTCTTT. It codes for CASTPDRANTEAFF.

The CDR3 protein is CRLIERTQTSTPYEQYF. The CDR3 DNA follows: TGCAGATTAATCGAAAGGACACAAACTAGTACCCCCTACGAGCAGTACTTC. The chain uses TRBV29-1 and TRBJ2-7; D assignment may be TRBD1 or TRBD2 (5 bases each). The V gene's germline CDR1 is SQVTM and CDR2 ANQGSEA. This CDR3 spans 17 amino acids.